Listed below are T cell receptor beta chains from one sample, sequenced in a study of control samples from healthy donors and cancer patients. Sequencing used immunoSEQ multiplex PCR; TCRdb keeps in-frame clones, though not all of them. This sample has more than 20,000 clones, with around 83% found just once. Sequenced input: PBMCs. The receptor source for this set is a man between 60 and 75 years old with head and neck cancer. Both conserved end residues are part of each CDR3. The order of the fields is V gene, clone size, D gene, J gene, CDR3 DNA, CDR3 protein. The D gene is left open where the match is weak. Rows give clone size only sometimes, using once, few, many, or a class for an expanded clone.

TRBV27	few	TRBD1	TRBJ2-7	TGTGCCAGCAGTCCGACAGGGACCTACGAGCAGTACTTC	CASSPTGTYEQYF
TRBV6-5	.	.	TRBJ1-1	TGTGCCAGCAGTTATGGACCGATCACTGAAGCTTTCTTT	CASSYGPITEAFF
TRBV5-4	.	.	TRBJ2-1	TGTGCCAGCAGCTTCAGGGGGGGCGCGTACAATGAGCAGTTCTTC	CASSFRGGAYNEQFF
TRBV27	.	.	TRBJ1-1	TGTGCCAGCAGCACTTTGACCGGGAGTGCTGAAGCTTTCTTT	CASSTLTGSAEAFF
TRBV6-5	.	.	TRBJ1-4	TGTGCCAGCAGTCTCAGTGCAACTAATGAAAAACTGTTTTTT	CASSLSATNEKLFF
TRBV4-1	.	.	TRBJ2-1	TGCGCCAGCAGCCGACCTTATGACAGCTACAATGAGCAGTTCTTC	CASSRPYDSYNEQFF
TRBV30	.	TRBD2	TRBJ2-5	TGTGCCTGGAGTTTACTAGCGGGAGGGGAGACCCAGTACTTC	CAWSLLAGGETQYF
TRBV25-1	.	.	TRBJ2-7	TGTGCCAGCAGTGAGGCTGGGGGACCCTACGAGCAGTACTTC	CASSEAGGPYEQYF
TRBV4-2	.	.	TRBJ2-6	TGTGCCAGCAGCCAAGATGGGTTTTCTGGGGCCAACGTCCTGACTTTC	CASSQDGFSGANVLTF
TRBV10-3	.	.	TRBJ2-5	TGTGCCATCAGTGAGCAGGGAGAAGAGACCCAGTACTTC	CAISEQGEETQYF
TRBV6-5	.	.	TRBJ1-1	TGTGCCAGCAGCCTCCAGATGAACACTGAAGCTTTCTTT	CASSLQMNTEAFF
TRBV5-1	.	TRBD1	TRBJ1-5	TGCGCCAGCAGCCTGCTGCCCGGGACAGGTAGCAATCAGCCCCAGCATTTT	CASSLLPGTGSNQPQHF
TRBV15	.	.	TRBJ1-5	TGTGCCACCAGCAGAGATGAGAGGGGTGGCAATCAGCCCCAGCATTTT	CATSRDERGGNQPQHF
TRBV12-3/TRBV12-4	.	.	TRBJ2-1	TGTGCCAGCAGTTTCCCCCGAATCTATGAGCAGTTCTTC	CASSFPRIYEQFF
TRBV10-3	.	.	TRBJ1-3	TGTGCCATCAGCTTGGACAGCTTCTCTGGAAACACCATATATTTT	CAISLDSFSGNTIYF
TRBV5-4	few	.	TRBJ1-2	TGTGCCAGCAGTTCGAAACGGGCAGGGATGGGTGGCTACACCTTC	CASSSKRAGMGGYTF
TRBV6-6	.	.	TRBJ1-5	TGTGCCAGCAGTTACTTGGGGGGTGGTCAGCCCCAGCATTTT	CASSYLGGGQPQHF
TRBV6-6	.	.	TRBJ2-5	TGTGCCAGCAGTTACTCCCAAGAGACCCAGTACTTC	CASSYSQETQYF
TRBV10-3	.	TRBD1	TRBJ1-2	TGTGCCATCAGTGAACTGGGACAGGGACAGGGCTACACCTTC	CAISELGQGQGYTF
TRBV29-1	.	TRBD2	TRBJ2-5	TGCAGCGGGGGGGGGACGTACGAAGAGACCCAGTACTTC	CSGGGTYEETQYF
TRBV5-1	.	.	TRBJ1-1	TGCGCCAGCAGCCCCGAACCACTCCCCGTCACTGAAGCTTTCTTT	CASSPEPLPVTEAFF
TRBV5-1	.	.	TRBJ2-6	TGCGCCAGCAGCCCAGATCCCAGTACCGGGGCCAACGTCCTGACTTTC	CASSPDPSTGANVLTF
TRBV4-1	.	.	TRBJ1-4	TGCGCCAGCAGCCCGGAGGCTACAACTAATGAAAAACTGTTTTTT	CASSPEATTNEKLFF
TRBV6-5	.	.	TRBJ1-1	TGTGCCAGCACCAAGGGCACAGGAAACACTGAAGCTTTCTTT	CASTKGTGNTEAFF
TRBV5-1	.	TRBD2	TRBJ2-2	TGCGCCAGCAATTCTGGCGGGAGCTCGACGGCGGGGGAGCTGTTTTTT	CASNSGGSSTAGELFF
TRBV24-1	.	.	TRBJ1-1	TGTGCCACCAGTGATTTCCTTGTAGGGGAACGGGGAACTGAAGCTTTCTTT	CATSDFLVGERGTEAFF
TRBV12-3/TRBV12-4	.	.	TRBJ2-5	TGTGCCAGCAGTTGGGGGGAACGGACCCAGTACTTC	CASSWGERTQYF
TRBV9	.	TRBD2	TRBJ2-1	TGTGCCAGCAGCGTAGGCCTAGCGGCCTACAATGAGCAGTTCTTC	CASSVGLAAYNEQFF
TRBV6-5	once	TRBD1	TRBJ1-5	TGTGCCAGCACCCGTGCGACAGGGAGCAATCAGCCCCAGCATTTT	CASTRATGSNQPQHF
TRBV19	.	.	TRBJ1-3	TGTGCCAGTAGACCCAGGGGTCAATCTGGAAACACCATATATTTT	CASRPRGQSGNTIYF
TRBV7-9	once	.	TRBJ1-5	TGTGCCAGCAGCTTAGGCAAAGGGGGCAATCAGCCCCAGCATTTT	CASSLGKGGNQPQHF
TRBV19	.	.	TRBJ2-5	TGTGCCAGTAGACAGTCAGGAGAGACCCAGTACTTC	CASRQSGETQYF
TRBV7-8	.	.	TRBJ1-1	TGTGCCAGCAGCTTAGGCAATCGTAACACTGAAGCTTTCTTT	CASSLGNRNTEAFF
TRBV11-2	.	.	TRBJ1-6	TGTGCCAGCAGCTCCGGTGGGTGGGGGACCTATAATTCACCCCTCCACTTT	CASSSGGWGTYNSPLHF
TRBV18	.	TRBD2	TRBJ2-3	TGTGCCAGCTCACTCGCCCGCGGGGGAACAGATACGCAGTATTTT	CASSLARGGTDTQYF
TRBV6-2/TRBV6-3	few	.	TRBJ1-5	TGTGCCAGCAGCAGGGACAGCAATCAGCCCCAGCATTTT	CASSRDSNQPQHF
TRBV5-1	.	.	TRBJ2-5	TGCGCCAGCAGCTTGGCTGACTACCTACAAGAGACCCAGTACTTC	CASSLADYLQETQYF
TRBV6-2/TRBV6-3	.	TRBD1	TRBJ1-6	TGTGCCAGCAGTCCGGGGACAGGGGGTGGTAATTCACCCCTCCACTTT	CASSPGTGGGNSPLHF
TRBV9	few	TRBD2	TRBJ2-7	TGTGCCAGCAGCGTAGGAGGGACTAAGGGTCTCTACGAGCAGTACTTC	CASSVGGTKGLYEQYF
TRBV12-3/TRBV12-4	once	.	TRBJ2-2	TGTGCCAGCAGTTTAGATGGGAGAGGGGAGCTGTTTTTT	CASSLDGRGELFF
TRBV4-1	.	TRBD2	TRBJ2-1	TGCGCCAGCAGCCGTACTAGCGGGAGGGCCTCTGAGCAGTTCTTC	CASSRTSGRASEQFF
TRBV9	once	TRBD1	TRBJ2-7	TGTGCCAGCAGCCTTAGACAGGGGGCCTACGAGCAGTACTTC	CASSLRQGAYEQYF
TRBV25-1	.	.	TRBJ2-3	TGTGCCAGCAGTGACCTTCCGGGCCCCGACACAGATACGCAGTATTTT	CASSDLPGPDTDTQYF
TRBV4-1	.	.	TRBJ1-2	TGCGCCAGCAGCCCGAGGAGGCAGGAGACTAACTATGGCTACACCTTC	CASSPRRQETNYGYTF
TRBV7-3	.	.	TRBJ1-1	TGTGCCAGCAGCCCATACATAAACACTGAAGCTTTCTTT	CASSPYINTEAFF
TRBV30	.	TRBD1	TRBJ2-1	TGTGCCTGGAGTGGGACAGGGTTAAGCAATGAGCAGTTCTTC	CAWSGTGLSNEQFF
TRBV5-1	.	.	TRBJ1-2	TGCGCCAGCAGCTTCCGGGACCCGGGGGATGGCTACACCTTC	CASSFRDPGDGYTF
TRBV7-9	.	.	TRBJ2-2	TGTGCCAGCACCTTCACTGGGGTGGCCGGGGAGCTGTTTTTT	CASTFTGVAGELFF
TRBV5-1	.	.	TRBJ2-3	TGCGCCAGCAGCCGCGGAAGGGGAGATACGCAGTATTTT	CASSRGRGDTQYF
TRBV2	.	.	TRBJ1-5	TGTGCCAGCAGCGCGACAGGTCTTAGCAATCAGCCCCAGCATTTT	CASSATGLSNQPQHF
TRBV5-8	.	.	TRBJ2-3	TGTGCCAGCAGCTTGGGTTTACCGCTCGAAATTAGCACAGATACGCAGTATTTT	CASSLGLPLEISTDTQYF
TRBV5-1	.	.	TRBJ1-5	TGCGCCAGCAGCGTCGACGGGGCCCCAGGCAATCAGCCCCAGCATTTT	CASSVDGAPGNQPQHF
TRBV18	.	.	TRBJ2-2	TGTGCCAGCTCACCATTCGGTCCAGCGGAATCAAACACCGGGGAGCTGTTTTTT	CASSPFGPAESNTGELFF
TRBV15	.	TRBD1	TRBJ1-3	TGTGCCACCAGCTACGACAGGGGGGATTCAGGAAACACCATATATTTT	CATSYDRGDSGNTIYF
TRBV27	.	.	TRBJ2-1	TGTGCCAGCAGTCGGGGACACTCACCCAATGAGCAGTTCTTC	CASSRGHSPNEQFF
TRBV29-1	.	.	TRBJ2-3	TGCAGCATTGAAAAGGACAGTCTAAATACGCAGTATTTT	CSIEKDSLNTQYF
TRBV30	few	TRBD1	TRBJ1-6	TGTGCCTGGAGTTCACAGGGGTATAATTCACCCCTCCACTTT	CAWSSQGYNSPLHF